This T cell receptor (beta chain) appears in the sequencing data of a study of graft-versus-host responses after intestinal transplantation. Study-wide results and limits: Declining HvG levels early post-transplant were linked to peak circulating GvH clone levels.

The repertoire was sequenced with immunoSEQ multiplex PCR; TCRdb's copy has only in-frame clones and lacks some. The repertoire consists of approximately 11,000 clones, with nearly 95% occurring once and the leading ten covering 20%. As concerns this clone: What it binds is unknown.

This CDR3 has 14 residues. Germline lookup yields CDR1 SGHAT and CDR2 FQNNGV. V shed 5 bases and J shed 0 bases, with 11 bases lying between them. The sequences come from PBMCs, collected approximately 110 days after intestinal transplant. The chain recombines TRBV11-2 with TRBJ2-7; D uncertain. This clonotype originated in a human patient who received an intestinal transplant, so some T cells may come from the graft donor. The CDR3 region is CASSPAPSSYEQYF. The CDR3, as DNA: TGTGCCAGCAGCCCAGCCCCCTCCTCCTACGAGCAGTACTTC.